The sequence of this TCR beta chain was determined in a study of cytomegalovirus exposure and HLA in healthy donors. The primer mix had 60 Vbeta and 13 Jbeta primers. The protocol was immunoSEQ multiplex PCR, while the TCRdb copy is restricted to in-frame clones and leaves out a portion. The sample yields 150,000 or so clones, about 81% seen once. CDR1 and CDR2 (germline): LNHDA, SQIVND (reference sequence). The CDR3 extends over 14 amino acids. V gave up 5 bases and J gave up 3 bases; unmatched junction bases: 4. Input material: PBMCs. This TCR was sampled from a man under 40 in good health and CMV-seronegative. The chain joins TRBV19 to TRBJ1-5, with 7 bases aligning to TRBD1. CDR3 sequence: CASSAGTDNQPQHF. The DNA for the CDR3 is TGTGCCAGTAGTGCTGGGACAGACAATCAGCCCCAGCATTTT.